These 18 T cell receptor beta chains came from one sample sequenced in a study of blood T cell repertoires in COVID-19. The repertoire was sequenced with immunoSEQ multiplex PCR; TCRdb's copy has only in-frame clones and lacks some. The sample contains around 120,000 clones, over 75% of which appear only once. The sample consisted of peripheral blood. Receptors were obtained from a man in his 70s with active or convalescent COVID-19.

The chain employs TRBV12-3 or TRBV12-4 and TRBJ2-1; D unresolved. V was clipped by 3 bases and J by 5 bases, with 8 bases between them. This CDR3 spans 13 amino acids. This CDR3 is CASSFIPNNEQFF. CDR3 DNA: TGTGCCAGCAGTTTTATCCCTAACAATGAGCAGTTCTTC.

The V gene is TRBV19, the J gene TRBJ1-2; possibly TRBD1 for D (5 bases). Trimming removed 5 bases at V and 5 bases at J, with 18 bases between. Germline-derived CDR1 and CDR2 are LNHDA and SQIVND (reference sequence). The CDR3 is 15 residues long. DNA for the CDR3: TGTGCCAGTAGTGAGACAGACTCAAACCCTTATGGCTACACCTTC. Translated: CASSETDSNPYGYTF.

The genes are TRBV19 and TRBJ1-2; the D is unclear. Trimming took 4 bases from V and 4 from J, leaving 7 bases between them. Germline CDR1 LNHDA, CDR2 SQIVND (reference sequence). The CDR3 totals 12 residues. CDR3 coding DNA: TGTGCCAGTAGTAGACAATCCTATGGCTACACCTTC. Translation gives CASSRQSYGYTF.

The gene calls are TRBV1 and TRBJ2-7; the listed D gene, TRBD2, was not tested against the DNA. TRBV1 is designated a pseudogene. There are 13 residues in the CDR3. The CDR3 is CTSSQRAGYEQYF. For the CDR3, the DNA is TGCACCAGCAGCCAACGAGCGGGGTACGAGCAGTACTTC.

The genes are TRBV5-3 and TRBJ2-6; perhaps TRBD1 as D (5 bases). TRBV5-3 is known as an ORF, though its function is uncertain. CDR3 size: 15 residues. Deletions cut 5 bases from V and 0 bases from J, with 9 bases between. The CDR3 reads CARSPDSSGANVLTF. The CDR3 DNA is TGTGCCAGAAGTCCTGACAGCTCTGGGGCCAACGTCCTGACTTTC.

The chain carries TRBV27 and TRBJ1-1; 8 bases map to TRBD1. The CDR3 covers 14 residues. V trimming: 6 bases; J trimming: 5 bases; junction bases outside the gene matches: 8. Per germline, CDR1 MNHEY and CDR2 SMNVEV (reference sequence). Here the CDR3 reads CASSLDRGWTEAFF. CDR3 nucleotides: TGTGCCAGCAGCCTCGACAGGGGTTGGACTGAAGCTTTCTTT.

V gene TRBV7-8 combines with J gene TRBJ1-2, with D possibly matching TRBD1 (6 bases). V lost 5 bases to trimming and J lost 5 bases, with 15 bases between them. Looked up from germline, CDR1 is SGHVS and CDR2 is FQNEAQ. CDR3 length: 14 residues. The CDR3 reads CASSPWDIGYGYTF. As DNA, the CDR3 is TGTGCCAGCAGCCCGTGGGACATCGGATATGGCTACACCTTC.

The V call is TRBV2, the J call TRBJ1-4, with 8 bases that match TRBD1. The trim removed 6 bases at V and 8 bases at J, leaving 8 bases unmatched. Germline CDR1 SNHLY, CDR2 FYNNEI. The CDR3 contains 14 residues. The CDR3 region is CASRFSDRGEKLFF. DNA of the CDR3: TGTGCCAGCAGATTTTCCGACAGGGGAGAAAAACTGTTTTTT.

The J gene is TRBJ1-1, the V gene TRBV29-1, with 7 bases lining up with TRBD1. Germline CDR1 reads SQVTM; CDR2 reads ANQGSEA. The CDR3 runs 12 residues. The CDR3 region is CSADRSNTEAFF. The CDR3 DNA reads TGCAGTGCGGACAGGTCGAACACTGAAGCTTTCTTT.

This clone was seen a handful of times. The rearrangement uses TRBV5-8 and TRBJ1-3, with D possibly matching TRBD1 (5 bases). The V gene lost 0 bases and the J gene lost 0 bases, with 7 bases spanning the gap. This CDR3 spans 15 amino acids. Germline CDR1 and CDR2: SGHTS and YDEGEE. The CDR3 here is CASSLGGGSGNTIYF. The CDR3 bases are TGTGCCAGCAGCTTGGGGGGCGGCTCTGGAAACACCATATATTTT.

The rearrangement joins TRBV10-3 to TRBJ1-2; D perhaps matches TRBD1 (5 bases). CDR1 is ENHRY and CDR2 is SYGVKD in the germline V gene. This CDR3 comprises 13 residues. V was clipped by 4 bases and J by 4 bases, with 10 bases between them. The CDR3 nucleotides read TGTGCCATCAGTGTGGACAACCGCTATGGCTACACCTTC. As protein: CAISVDNRYGYTF.

The V and J genes are TRBV9 and TRBJ2-5, with 11 bases aligning to TRBD1. From germline, CDR1 is SGDLS and CDR2 YYNGEE. This CDR3 has 16 residues. V lost 0 bases and J lost 5; bases outside the gene matches: 6. CDR3 residues: CASSVGRTGGGETQYF. In nucleotides, the CDR3 is TGTGCCAGCAGCGTAGGAAGGACAGGGGGCGGCGAGACCCAGTACTTC.

This clone has at least ten counts. The rearrangement joins TRBV3-1 (or the pseudogene TRBV3-2) to TRBJ1-2, with unresolved D. The CDR3 extends over 14 amino acids. The ends were cut back, 0 bases at V and 5 bases at J, with 10 bases in the middle. The germline gives CDR1 LGHDT, CDR2 YNNKEL (reference sequence). CDR3 DNA sequence: TGTGCCAGCAGCCAAGAATTGACGGGGTATGGCTACACCTTC. Translating gives CASSQELTGYGYTF.

The CDR3 DNA follows: TGTGCCAGCAGCCCTAATATGTACCAAGAGACCCAGTACTTC. Its translation: CASSPNMYQETQYF. The V and J genes are TRBV7-9 and TRBJ2-5; no firm D call. Trimming removed 5 bases from V and 0 bases from J, with 10 bases in between. This CDR3 has 14 residues. Germline lookup yields CDR1 SEHNR and CDR2 FQNEAQ (reference sequence).

CDR3 coding DNA: TGCGCCAGCAGCTTGGGGGGGGATGGCGATCAGCCCCAGCATTTT. The encoded protein is CASSLGGDGDQPQHF. The chain couples TRBV5-1 to TRBJ1-5; D perhaps matches TRBD1 (5 bases). The CDR3 sequence is 15 residues long. Germline CDR1 is SGHRS and CDR2 is YFSETQ. The V end was cut by 0 bases, the J end by 5 bases, with 12 bases between.

V and J are TRBV6-5 and TRBJ1-4; TRBD1 aligns across 10 bases. The CDR3 is 14 residues long. From germline, CDR1 is MNHEY and CDR2 SVGAGI. With V trimmed by 6 bases and J by 7 bases, 5 bases remained unmatched. The CDR3 region has the DNA TGTGCCAGCAGACCCGGGACAGGGGTTGAAAAACTGTTTTTT. Translation: CASRPGTGVEKLFF.

This rearrangement joins TRBV7-8 to TRBJ2-6; D not resolved. This CDR3 is 11 amino acids long. The germline gives CDR1 SGHVS, CDR2 FQNEAQ. The V end was cut by 5 bases, the J end by 11 bases, with 7 bases between. The CDR3: CASSPRDVLTF. In DNA form, the CDR3 reads TGTGCCAGCAGCCCCCGTGACGTCCTGACTTTC. Full variable domain (outside the CDR3, taken from reference TRBV7-8 and TRBJ2-6): GAGVSQSPRYKVAKRGQDVALRCDPISGHVSLFWYQQALGQGPEFLTYFQNEAQLDKSGLPSDRFFAERPEGSVSTLKIQRTQQEDSAVYLCASSPRDVLTFGAGSRLTVL.

The chain combines TRBV10-1 with TRBJ2-5; D not certain. CDR1 is WNHNN, CDR2 SYGVQD, per germline (reference sequence). V was trimmed by 5 bases and J by 0 bases, leaving 7 bases between them. This CDR3 has 13 residues. This chain's CDR3 is CASSRSYQETQYF. The DNA for the CDR3 is TGCGCCAGCAGTAGGAGTTACCAAGAGACCCAGTACTTC.